These 19 T cell receptor beta chains were sequenced from one sample in a study of T cell responses to AZD1222 COVID-19 vaccine. Using immunoSEQ multiplex PCR, the repertoire was profiled, and TCRdb retains in-frame clones only, with some absent. The top ten hold roughly 3% of the sample, which has 120,000 or so clones, roughly 85% seen once. The input for sequencing was peripheral blood, taken on day 0 of AZD1222 vaccination. The origin of the receptors is an adult in good health.

The chain employs TRBV28 and TRBJ1-1; D unclear. Germline CDR1 MDHEN, CDR2 SYDVKM. Trimming cost V 1 base and J 4 bases, with 10 bases left between them. This CDR3 has 14 amino acids. The CDR3 coding sequence is TGTGCCAGCAGTTTATCCTCGGTGGTCACTGAAGCTTTCTTT. Its translation: CASSLSSVVTEAFF.

The rearrangement links TRBV5-8 to TRBJ1-5; 8 bases match TRBD1. Germline lookup yields CDR1 SGHTS and CDR2 YDEGEE. CDR3 length equals 15 residues. Unmatched junction bases numbered 9, after V lost 4 bases and J lost 6 bases. The CDR3 is CASSIGQGGGQPQHF. The CDR3 bases are TGTGCCAGCAGCATTGGACAGGGCGGGGGTCAGCCCCAGCATTTT.

The CDR3 spells CASSLRDGTKQETQYF. In DNA form, the CDR3 reads TGTGCCAGCAGTTTAAGGGACGGTACGAAACAAGAGACCCAGTACTTC. The V call is TRBV28, the J call TRBJ2-5; D tentatively fits TRBD1 or TRBD2 (5 bases each). Germline V CDR1 and CDR2: MDHEN, SYDVKM. The germline V and J ends were trimmed by 2 bases and 2 bases, with 15 bases remaining between them. The CDR3 loop spans 16 amino acids.

The chain has TRBV10-1 and TRBJ1-6; D is unclear. CDR1 WNHNN and CDR2 SYGVQD come from the germline V gene (reference sequence). The CDR3 is 14 amino acids. The V and J ends lost 8 bases and 1 base respectively, with 9 bases between them. CDR3 bases: TGCGCCAGCCGCAGTGGATCCTATAATTCACCCCTCCACTTT. It translates to CASRSGSYNSPLHF.

The V call is TRBV24-1, the J call TRBJ2-3; D is possibly TRBD1 or TRBD2 (6 bases each). The V and J ends lost 1 base and 2 bases respectively, with 9 bases between them. The CDR3 consists of 15 residues. Germline V gene data show CDR1 as KGHDR and CDR2 as SFDVKD. The CDR3, as DNA: TGTGCCACCAGTGATTTCGGGGGCGTCACAGATACGCAGTATTTT. This encodes CATSDFGGVTDTQYF.

The gene calls are TRBV4-2 and TRBJ1-3; 10 bases agree with TRBD1. Trimming cost V 4 bases and J 0 bases; bases outside gene matches: 3. The CDR3 loop spans 16 amino acids. Germline CDR1 is LGHNA and CDR2 is YNFKEQ. The CDR3 loop is CASSRDRGNSGNTIYF. The DNA for the CDR3 is TGTGCCAGCAGCCGGGACAGGGGTAACTCTGGAAACACCATATATTTT.

This chain links TRBV24-1 with TRBJ2-5, with 7 bases matching TRBD1. The CDR3 length is 13 residues. Germline loops: CDR1 KGHDR, CDR2 SFDVKD. The J segment lost 4 bases and the V segment lost 3 bases, leaving 1 base of the junction unmatched. The CDR3 DNA is TGTGCCACCAGTGATAGACAGGGAGAGACCCAGTACTTC. Its translation is CATSDRQGETQYF.

The table lists this clone with a count of one. This chain joins TRBV15 and TRBJ1-4; D might be TRBD1 (5 bases). The CDR3 is 14 residues long. In germline, CDR1 is LNHNV, CDR2 YYDKDF (reference sequence). V shed 4 bases and J shed 3 bases, with 9 bases lying between them. CDR3 protein: CATSKGTANEKLFF. CDR3 DNA: TGTGCCACCAGCAAGGGGACGGCTAATGAAAAACTGTTTTTT.

In the case of this clone: Other DNA sequences in this sample translate to the same CDR3. The J gene is TRBJ1-2, the V gene TRBV29-1; no clear D. Germline CDR1 and CDR2: SQVTM and ANQGSEA. Trimming cost V 3 bases and J 2 bases, with 7 bases left between them. The CDR3 contains 12 residues. CDR3 sequence: CSVEAENYGYTF. The CDR3 DNA follows: TGCAGCGTTGAGGCAGAGAACTATGGCTACACCTTC.

This chain uses TRBV5-1 with TRBJ2-3; D remains unclear. The CDR3 runs 14 residues. Trimming pared 0 bases from V and 5 bases from J, leaving 10 bases between. Germline V gene sequence: CDR1 SGHRS, CDR2 YFSETQ. CDR3 in DNA: TGCGCCAGCAGCTTGGCCCAGACGCAAGATACGCAGTATTTT. The encoded protein is CASSLAQTQDTQYF.

This clone has only one observation. This chain connects TRBV6-2 or TRBV6-3 to TRBJ2-7; D unresolved. CDR1 is MNHEY and CDR2 is SVGEGT in the germline V gene. V shed 2 bases and J shed 1 base, with 6 bases lying between them. This CDR3 region has 13 residues. The DNA of the CDR3 is TGTGCCAGCAGTTACGTGATGTCCTACGAGCAGTACTTC. Its translation: CASSYVMSYEQYF.

This clone was seen a single time. V and J are TRBV5-4 and TRBJ1-2; TRBD1 is a possible D gene (5 bases). Germline-derived CDR1 and CDR2 are SGHNT and YYREEE (reference sequence). V was cut by 3 bases and J by 0 bases, with 15 bases left in between. The CDR3 covers 16 residues. The CDR3 is CASSSPTQGANYGYTF. The CDR3 DNA follows: TGTGCCAGCAGCTCACCGACCCAGGGAGCTAACTATGGCTACACCTTC.

The V call is TRBV30, the J call TRBJ1-1, with a weak D call TRBD1 (5 bases). This CDR3 has 15 residues. Per germline, CDR1 GTSNPN and CDR2 SVGIG (reference sequence). The V gene lost 0 bases and the J gene lost 0 bases, with 11 bases spanning the gap. The CDR3 coding sequence is TGTGCCTGGAGTGTACGTGGGACTTTGAACACTGAAGCTTTCTTT. This codes for CAWSVRGTLNTEAFF. The entire variable domain, with the rest obtained from reference TRBV30 and TRBJ1-1, is as follows: SQTIHQWPATLVQPVGSPLSLECTVEGTSNPNLYWYRQAAGRGLQLLFYSVGIGQISSEVPQNLSASRPQDRQFILSSKKLLLSDSGFYLCAWSVRGTLNTEAFFGQGTRLTVV.

The V and J genes are TRBV7-3 and TRBJ2-3, with 7 bases aligning to TRBD2. The CDR3 is made up of 14 amino acids. Trimming took 4 bases from V and 2 from J; bases not matched to a gene: 3. Germline CDR1 is SGHTA and CDR2 is FQGTGA. CDR3 DNA: TGTGCCAGCAGCTACGGACTAGTCACAGATACGCAGTATTTT. It encodes CASSYGLVTDTQYF.

The chain links TRBV9 to TRBJ1-3; D gene ambiguous. V was shortened by 4 bases and J by 2 bases, with 13 bases between the two germline ends. The CDR3 contains 15 residues. Germline values: CDR1 SGDLS, CDR2 YYNGEE. The DNA for the CDR3 is TGTGCCAGCAGCTATGAGGACCGTACTGGAAACACCATATATTTT. It is translated as CASSYEDRTGNTIYF. Together with reference TRBV9 and TRBJ1-3, the CDR3 gives the full variable domain: DSGVTQTPKHLITATGQRVTLRCSPRSGDLSVYWYQQSLDQGLQFLIQYYNGEERAKGNILERFSAQQFPDLHSELNLSSLELGDSALYFCASSYEDRTGNTIYFGEGSWLTVV.

The gene calls are TRBV28 and TRBJ1-5, with D tentatively TRBD1 (5 bases). Trimming cost V 2 bases and J 2 bases, with 10 bases left between them. CDR1 MDHEN and CDR2 SYDVKM come from the germline V gene. The CDR3 spans 15 residues. The CDR3 here is CASSLPGQGNQPQHF. For the CDR3, the DNA is TGTGCCAGCAGTTTACCGGGGCAGGGCAATCAGCCCCAGCATTTT.

This sequence joins TRBV5-1 and TRBJ2-3; D is undetermined. V was clipped by 0 bases and J by 7 bases, with 6 bases between them. The CDR3 contains 12 residues. Per the germline V gene, CDR1 is SGHRS and CDR2 is YFSETQ. The CDR3 DNA reads TGCGCCAGCAGCTTGGCCGAACATACGCAGTATTTT. It encodes CASSLAEHTQYF.

The chain joins TRBV7-2 to TRBJ1-1; D perhaps matches TRBD1 (5 bases). The germline V gene has CDR1 SGHTA and CDR2 FQGNSA. The germline V and J ends were trimmed by 3 bases and 2 bases, with 10 bases remaining between them. The CDR3 contains 14 residues. CDR3 DNA: TGTGCCAGCAGCTTTGGGGCCCTTAACACTGAAGCTTTCTTT. This gives the protein CASSFGALNTEAFF.

The chain is built from TRBV11-2 and TRBJ1-2, with D tentatively TRBD1 (5 bases). The germline CDR1 and CDR2 sequences are SGHAT and FQNNGV. Trimming removed 1 base at V and 8 bases at J, with 14 bases between. The CDR3 totals 14 residues. This chain's CDR3 is CASSLGVGLLGYTF. The DNA of the CDR3 is TGTGCCAGCAGCTTAGGCGTGGGACTTCTGGGCTACACCTTC.